The 25 T cell receptor beta chains given below trace back to one sample, sequenced in a study of cytotoxic CD8 clonotypes in ibrutinib-treated CLL. This table comes from immunoSEQ multiplex PCR, and its TCRdb copy is limited to in-frame clones, with some not included. The sample contains about 130,000 clones, around 85% of which appear only once. The sample in question was PBMCs, obtained after 24 months of ibrutinib treatment. The receptors originated from a human donor with chronic lymphocytic leukemia.

The gene calls are TRBV6-5 and TRBJ2-7; the D is unclear. CDR3 length: 15 residues. CDR1 is MNHEY and CDR2 is SVGAGI in the germline V gene. V was clipped by 3 bases and J by 3 bases, with 15 bases between them. CDR3 in DNA: TGTGCCAGCAGTTATAAAGGTGTCGCCCTCTACGAGCAGTACTTC. Amino acids: CASSYKGVALYEQYF.

The gene calls are TRBV6-6 and TRBJ2-7; D possibly corresponds to TRBD2 (6 bases). The CDR3 is 15 amino acids. The ends were cut back, 2 bases at V and 3 bases at J, with 14 bases in the middle. Germline V lookup: CDR1 MNHNY, CDR2 SVGAGI (reference sequence). In nucleotides, the CDR3 is TGTGCCAGCAGTTACCGAGGTAGCGGTGGCTACGAGCAGTACTTC. Protein: CASSYRGSGGYEQYF.

The rearrangement uses TRBV28 and TRBJ2-5; D is possibly TRBD1 (5 bases). The CDR3 is 16 amino acids. Per germline, CDR1 MDHEN and CDR2 SYDVKM. The ends were cut back, 4 bases at V and 4 bases at J, with 19 bases in the middle. CDR3 nucleotide sequence: TGTGCCAGCAGTTCGACCGATCAGGGCTGGGCAGAGACCCAGTACTTC. This translates into CASSSTDQGWAETQYF. The full variable domain, with the rest looked up from reference TRBV28 and TRBJ2-5, is DVKVTQSSRYLVKRTGEKVFLECVQDMDHENMFWYRQDPGLGLRLIYFSYDVKMKEKGDIPEGYSVSREKKERFSLILESASTNQTSMYLCASSSTDQGWAETQYFGPGTRLLVL.

The rearrangement joins TRBV7-9 to TRBJ1-5, with a weak D call TRBD1 (6 bases). This CDR3 region has 18 residues. Germline CDR1 and CDR2: SEHNR and FQNEAQ (reference sequence). V lost 1 base and J lost 2, with 18 bases in between. The DNA of the CDR3 is TGTGCCAGCAGCTTAGTAGGCTGGGGGCGGTTTCGCAATCAGCCCCAGCATTTT. Its protein is CASSLVGWGRFRNQPQHF.

The chain links TRBV9 to TRBJ2-5, with TRBD1 as a possible D gene (5 bases). Germline CDR1 and CDR2: SGDLS and YYNGEE. The CDR3 contains 13 residues. V gave up 0 bases and J gave up 7 bases, with 10 bases separating them. CDR3 nucleotide sequence: TGTGCCAGCAGCGTAGAGGGGCGTGGGACCCAGTACTTC. Translating it yields CASSVEGRGTQYF.

The J gene is TRBJ1-4, the V gene TRBV5-6; D uncertain. The CDR3 is 14 amino acids. The ends were cut back, 2 bases at V and 7 bases at J, with 12 bases in the middle. CDR1 is SGHDT, CDR2 YYEEEE, per germline. CDR3: CASSFTDGSEKLFF. CDR3 sequence (DNA): TGTGCCAGCAGCTTTACCGACGGGAGTGAAAAACTGTTTTTT.

The chain couples TRBV5-1 to TRBJ2-7; D is possibly TRBD2 (6 bases). The V end was cut by 3 bases, the J end by 0 bases, with 13 bases between. CDR3 length equals 15 residues. The germline gives CDR1 SGHRS, CDR2 YFSETQ. CDR3 sequence: CASSWEDGSSYEQYF. CDR3 sequence (DNA): TGCGCCAGCAGCTGGGAGGACGGCAGCTCCTACGAGCAGTACTTC.

The chain joins TRBV29-1 to TRBJ1-2; possible D gene TRBD1, 5 bases. Germline assignment: CDR1 SQVTM and CDR2 ANQGSEA. The CDR3 sequence is 13 residues long. The V end lost 3 bases, the J end lost 4 bases, and 12 bases lay between the germline ends. CDR3 sequence reads: CSVDPQGFYGYTF. DNA of the CDR3: TGCAGCGTTGACCCCCAGGGTTTCTATGGCTACACCTTC.

The V call is TRBV4-3, the J call TRBJ1-1; perhaps TRBD1 as D (5 bases). V shed 3 bases and J shed 7 bases, with 12 bases lying between them. The V gene's germline CDR1 is LGHNA and CDR2 YSLEER. There are 13 residues in the CDR3. The CDR3 loop is CASSQIGAVEAFF. DNA for the CDR3: TGCGCCAGCAGCCAGATTGGGGCAGTTGAAGCTTTCTTT.

The chain has TRBV6-5 and TRBJ2-2; maybe TRBD1 (5 bases). The V and J ends lost 8 bases and 3 bases respectively, with 10 bases between them. Germline CDR1 and CDR2: MNHEY and SVGAGI. This CDR3 spans 13 amino acids. CDR3 amino acids: CASQTGDTGELFF. CDR3 nucleotide sequence: TGTGCCAGCCAAACAGGAGACACCGGGGAGCTGTTTTTT.

The V call is TRBV7-2, the J call TRBJ1-1; D gene ambiguous. With 9 bases removed from V and 0 bases from J, the gap between germline ends came to 14 bases. CDR1 and CDR2 from the germline V gene are SGHTA and FQGNSA. The CDR3 extends over 14 amino acids. The CDR3 sequence: CASTDPPMNTEAFF. The CDR3 DNA is TGTGCCAGTACTGACCCCCCAATGAACACTGAAGCTTTCTTT. Full variable domain (outside the CDR3, taken from reference TRBV7-2 and TRBJ1-1): GAGVSQSPSNKVTEKGKDVELRCDPISGHTALYWYRQSLGQGLEFLIYFQGNSAPDKSGLPSDRFSAERTGGSVSTLTIQRTQQEDSAVYLCASTDPPMNTEAFFGQGTRLTVV.

The genes are TRBV10-2 and TRBJ1-4; TRBD1 matches 7 bases. CDR1 and CDR2 from the germline V gene are WSHSY and SAAADI. The CDR3 is made up of 15 amino acids. J lost 7 bases, V lost 7 bases, and 12 bases had no gene match. The chain's CDR3 is CASTARDSLREKLFF. The CDR3 DNA sequence: TGCGCCAGCACCGCTCGGGACAGTCTACGTGAAAAACTGTTTTTT.

V usage is TRBV9 and J usage is TRBJ2-2; 7 bases fit TRBD2. CDR1 SGDLS and CDR2 YYNGEE come from the germline V gene. CDR3 length: 15 residues. The V and J ends lost 0 bases and 5 bases, in that order; junction bases with no gene match: 4. CDR3 coding DNA: TGTGCCAGCAGCGTAGGGGCGGGAGATACCGGGGAGCTGTTTTTT. It yields the protein CASSVGAGDTGELFF.

The chain employs TRBV2 and TRBJ2-7, with TRBD1 matching 12 bases. Losses at the gene ends were 6 bases for V and 6 bases for J; bases not matched to a gene: 0. Germline assignment: CDR1 SNHLY and CDR2 FYNNEI. This CDR3 region has 12 residues. The CDR3 region has the DNA TGTGCCAGCAGGGGACAGGGGGCCGAGCAGTACTTC. Amino acids: CASRGQGAEQYF.

J is TRBJ1-1 and V is TRBV11-3; D might be TRBD1 (5 bases). The CDR3 sequence is 12 residues long. Between the trimmed V and J ends, which lost 5 bases and 1 base, there was a span of 5 bases. Germline assignment: CDR1 SGHNT and CDR2 YENEEA. The CDR3 nucleotides are TGTGCCAGCAGCACAGGGAACACTGAAGCTTTCTTT. This codes for CASSTGNTEAFF.

In its sample, this clone was seen once. V gene TRBV6-4 combines with J gene TRBJ2-3; D uncertain. Germline V CDR1 and CDR2: MRHNA, SNTAGT. V shed 6 bases and J shed 2 bases, with 12 bases lying between them. This CDR3 spans 14 amino acids. CDR3 loop: CASSRFSNTDTQYF. The CDR3 nucleotides are TGTGCCAGCAGCAGGTTCTCTAACACAGATACGCAGTATTTT.

The chain combines TRBV6-5 with TRBJ1-3, with TRBD1 matching over 9 bases. V lost 6 bases, J lost 4 bases, and 4 bases stayed unmatched. Germline loops: CDR1 MNHEY, CDR2 SVGAGI. CDR3 length: 14 residues. CDR3 DNA: TGTGCCAGCAGCCGACAGGGGGGAGGAAACACCATATATTTT. Its protein is CASSRQGGGNTIYF.

As to this clone: At the DNA level, this CDR3 is encoded by other sequences in the same sample as well. This chain links TRBV9 with TRBJ2-6; D is uncertain. Germline V lookup: CDR1 SGDLS, CDR2 YYNGEE. The ends were cut back, 1 base at V and 4 bases at J, with 3 bases in the middle. This CDR3 contains 13 residues. CDR3 residues: CASSVPGANVLTF. CDR3 DNA: TGTGCCAGCAGCGTACCCGGGGCCAACGTCCTGACTTTC.

This clone was counted a few times. In DNA, the CDR3 is TGTGCCAGCAGCTTATCTTCGCTAGCGGGAGGTAATGAGCAGTTCTTC. This gives the protein CASSLSSLAGGNEQFF. This chain uses TRBV7-6 with TRBJ2-1; 11 bases align to TRBD2. Germline-derived CDR1 and CDR2 are SGHVS and FNYEAQ. V lost 2 bases and J lost 7; bases outside the gene matches: 7. The length of the CDR3 is 16 residues.

The chain joins TRBV2 to TRBJ2-1; 11 bases are shared with TRBD1. The CDR3 loop spans 14 amino acids. The J segment lost 8 bases and the V segment lost 6 bases, leaving 6 bases of the junction unmatched. CDR1 is SNHLY and CDR2 is FYNNEI in the germline V gene. CDR3 loop: CASSPGQGVHEQFF. CDR3 coding DNA: TGTGCCAGCAGCCCGGGACAGGGGGTTCATGAGCAGTTCTTC.

V gene TRBV9 combines with J gene TRBJ1-4, with a tentative D call TRBD1 (6 bases). Germline loops: CDR1 SGDLS, CDR2 YYNGEE. The V gene lost 4 bases and the J gene lost 8 bases, with 18 bases spanning the gap. The CDR3 contains 15 residues. This chain's CDR3 is CASSPGGQGREKLFF. The CDR3 DNA follows: TGTGCCAGCAGCCCTGGGGGGCAGGGTAGGGAAAAACTGTTTTTT. The full variable domain, with the rest looked up from reference TRBV9 and TRBJ1-4, is DSGVTQTPKHLITATGQRVTLRCSPRSGDLSVYWYQQSLDQGLQFLIQYYNGEERAKGNILERFSAQQFPDLHSELNLSSLELGDSALYFCASSPGGQGREKLFFGSGTQLSVL.

This chain joins TRBV18 and TRBJ1-1; 10 bases map to TRBD1. CDR1 is KGHSH and CDR2 is LQKENI in the germline V gene. The V segment lost 3 bases and the J segment 6 bases; nucleotides outside the gene matches: 4. The CDR3 runs 14 residues. Here the CDR3 reads CASSPRDRGSEAFF. The CDR3 nucleotides are TGTGCCAGCTCACCCCGGGACAGGGGTTCTGAAGCTTTCTTT.

The V gene is TRBV10-3, the J gene TRBJ2-3, with D possibly TRBD2 on 5 matching bases. The CDR3 runs 16 residues. V lost 2 bases, J lost 1 base, and 13 bases lay in between. CDR1 is ENHRY, CDR2 SYGVKD, per germline. The CDR3 bases are TGTGCCATCAGTGAGGCCAAGCGGTTCGGCACAGATACGCAGTATTTT. Amino acid sequence: CAISEAKRFGTDTQYF.

This clone was recorded many times. V is TRBV6-6 and J is TRBJ1-2, with D uncertain. The CDR3 has 13 amino acids. CDR1 MNHNY and CDR2 SVGAGI come from the germline V gene (reference sequence). Trimming pared 7 bases from V and 5 bases from J, leaving 14 bases between. The CDR3 sequence: CASNRGNLYGYTF. In nucleotides, the CDR3 is TGTGCCAGCAATCGGGGAAACCTTTATGGCTACACCTTC.

The chain uses TRBV6-1 and TRBJ2-2; D may correspond to TRBD1 or TRBD2 (5 bases each). Trimming removed 5 bases at V and 0 bases at J, with 10 bases between. The CDR3 covers 15 residues. CDR1 and CDR2 from the germline V gene are MNHNS and SASEGT. The CDR3, as DNA: TGTGCCAGCAGTCTGGGACGGACGAACACCGGGGAGCTGTTTTTT. This gives the protein CASSLGRTNTGELFF.